This T cell receptor beta chain is from a study of blood T cell repertoires in COVID-19. Study-level background: Some COVID-19 samples were acute and others convalescent; all came from the United States, Italy and Spain. The analysed material was cDNA or gDNA that came from T cells, B-cell-depleted T cells, or PBMCs.

Germline CDR1 LGHNA, CDR2 YSLEER. Deletions cut 1 base from V and 0 bases from J, with 7 bases between. The CDR3 has 15 amino acids. In the source study's methods: Scientists estimated how many nucleated cells there were by amplifying reference gene primers. TCRdb's table, derived via immunoSEQ multiplex PCR, lists solely in-frame clones and lacks some. Clone size and the V and J calls come from that table; the DNA yielded D and trimming. The sample lists about 200,000 clones, 80% to 90% occurring once. Sequencing was carried out using peripheral blood. The TCR comes from a man in his thirties or forties who had recovered from COVID-19. V is TRBV4-3 and J is TRBJ1-3, with D possibly TRBD1 on 5 matching bases. The CDR3 sequence: CASSQGGGSGNTIYF. The CDR3 DNA reads as TGCGCCAGCAGCCAAGGGGGCGGCTCTGGAAACACCATATATTTT.